One sample yielded the 8 T cell receptor beta chains listed below, sequenced in a study of blood T cell repertoires in COVID-19 (TCRdb year 2020). Library preparation was by the immunoSEQ multiplex PCR assay. Imported from immuneACCESS, the table was reduced by TCRdb to in-frame sequences with V and J called. These copies leave out some clones; in studies compared against another copy, an unresolved V gene accounts for under half, and the cause of the remainder is not known. The sample table records fewer than 110,000 clones; 70% to 90% of these occur just once. The top ten clonotypes cover roughly 6.6% of the sample. Specimen: peripheral blood. The receptors derive from a man in his fifties or sixties with active or convalescent COVID-19.

This clone was found once. The V call is TRBV29-1, the J call TRBJ1-5, with 8 bases matching TRBD1. The CDR3 runs to 14 residues. V shed 4 bases, J shed 1 base, and the junction held 3 bases outside the gene matches. Germline V CDR1 and CDR2: SQVTM, ANQGSEA. This CDR3 is CSVAQGVSNQPQHF. The CDR3 DNA reads as TGCAGCGTTGCACAGGGGGTCAGCAATCAGCCCCAGCATTTT.

This chain links TRBV15 with TRBJ2-1; 11 nucleotides align to TRBD2. The CDR3 is 15 amino acids. V was clipped by 2 bases and J by 8 bases; unmatched bases: 5. Germline CDR1 is LNHNV and CDR2 is YYDKDF (reference sequence). The CDR3 is CATSRSSGGADEQFF. CDR3 coding DNA: TGTGCCACCAGCAGAAGTAGCGGGGGGGCCGATGAGCAGTTCTTC.

This clone was seen only a few times. V usage is TRBV5-1 and J usage is TRBJ2-2; 7 bases match TRBD1. J lost 3 bases, V lost 0 bases, and 2 bases had no gene match. Per the germline V gene, CDR1 is SGHRS and CDR2 is YFSETQ. The CDR3 runs 15 residues. The CDR3 here is CASSLVQGDTGELFF. The CDR3 nucleotides read TGCGCCAGCAGCTTGGTCCAGGGGGACACCGGGGAGCTGTTTTTT.

V is TRBV9 and J is TRBJ1-5, with 7 bases fitting TRBD1. The V gene end was trimmed by 4 bases and the J gene end by 9 bases; junction bases not matched to a gene: 10. This CDR3 has 14 residues. Per germline, CDR1 SGDLS and CDR2 YYNGEE. The CDR3 DNA reads as TGTGCCAGCAGCCTCACAGGGGCCGGATGGCCCCAGCATTTT. Encoded protein: CASSLTGAGWPQHF.

The chain joins TRBV2 to TRBJ2-3, with 14 bases identical to TRBD2. This CDR3 is 19 amino acids long. After removal of 9 bases from V and 2 bases from J, the junction contained 16 bases not matched to a gene. Per the germline V gene, CDR1 is SNHLY and CDR2 is FYNNEI. The CDR3 DNA is TGTGCCAGTTGCTCAACCGGGACTAGCGGGAGTCTTCCCACAGATACGCAGTATTTT. Translation gives CASCSTGTSGSLPTDTQYF.

This CDR3 is CASSNQPQGARETQYF. The CDR3 nucleotides read TGCGCCAGCAGTAACCAACCTCAGGGGGCAAGGGAGACCCAGTACTTC. The V gene is TRBV10-1, the J gene TRBJ2-5; 8 nucleotides agree with TRBD1. Per germline, CDR1 WNHNN and CDR2 SYGVQD (reference sequence). The trim removed 5 bases at V and 5 bases at J, leaving 13 bases unmatched. The CDR3 has 16 amino acids.

The V and J genes are TRBV6-1 and TRBJ2-7, with D hard to call. The CDR3 is made up of 15 amino acids. CDR1 is MNHNS, CDR2 SASEGT, per germline. Trimming stripped 1 base from V and 2 bases from J, with 12 bases between. The CDR3 reads CASSEGIAATYEQYF. The CDR3 coding sequence is TGTGCCAGCAGTGAAGGGATAGCTGCTACCTACGAGCAGTACTTC.

This sequence joins TRBV9 and TRBJ1-2, with 7 bases that match TRBD1. Germline CDR1 is SGDLS and CDR2 is YYNGEE. After removal of 3 bases from V and 7 bases from J, the junction contained 9 bases not matched to a gene. This CDR3 contains 14 residues. The CDR3 protein is CASSGPTGEGGYTF. The DNA for the CDR3 is TGTGCCAGCAGCGGCCCTACAGGGGAAGGTGGCTACACCTTC.